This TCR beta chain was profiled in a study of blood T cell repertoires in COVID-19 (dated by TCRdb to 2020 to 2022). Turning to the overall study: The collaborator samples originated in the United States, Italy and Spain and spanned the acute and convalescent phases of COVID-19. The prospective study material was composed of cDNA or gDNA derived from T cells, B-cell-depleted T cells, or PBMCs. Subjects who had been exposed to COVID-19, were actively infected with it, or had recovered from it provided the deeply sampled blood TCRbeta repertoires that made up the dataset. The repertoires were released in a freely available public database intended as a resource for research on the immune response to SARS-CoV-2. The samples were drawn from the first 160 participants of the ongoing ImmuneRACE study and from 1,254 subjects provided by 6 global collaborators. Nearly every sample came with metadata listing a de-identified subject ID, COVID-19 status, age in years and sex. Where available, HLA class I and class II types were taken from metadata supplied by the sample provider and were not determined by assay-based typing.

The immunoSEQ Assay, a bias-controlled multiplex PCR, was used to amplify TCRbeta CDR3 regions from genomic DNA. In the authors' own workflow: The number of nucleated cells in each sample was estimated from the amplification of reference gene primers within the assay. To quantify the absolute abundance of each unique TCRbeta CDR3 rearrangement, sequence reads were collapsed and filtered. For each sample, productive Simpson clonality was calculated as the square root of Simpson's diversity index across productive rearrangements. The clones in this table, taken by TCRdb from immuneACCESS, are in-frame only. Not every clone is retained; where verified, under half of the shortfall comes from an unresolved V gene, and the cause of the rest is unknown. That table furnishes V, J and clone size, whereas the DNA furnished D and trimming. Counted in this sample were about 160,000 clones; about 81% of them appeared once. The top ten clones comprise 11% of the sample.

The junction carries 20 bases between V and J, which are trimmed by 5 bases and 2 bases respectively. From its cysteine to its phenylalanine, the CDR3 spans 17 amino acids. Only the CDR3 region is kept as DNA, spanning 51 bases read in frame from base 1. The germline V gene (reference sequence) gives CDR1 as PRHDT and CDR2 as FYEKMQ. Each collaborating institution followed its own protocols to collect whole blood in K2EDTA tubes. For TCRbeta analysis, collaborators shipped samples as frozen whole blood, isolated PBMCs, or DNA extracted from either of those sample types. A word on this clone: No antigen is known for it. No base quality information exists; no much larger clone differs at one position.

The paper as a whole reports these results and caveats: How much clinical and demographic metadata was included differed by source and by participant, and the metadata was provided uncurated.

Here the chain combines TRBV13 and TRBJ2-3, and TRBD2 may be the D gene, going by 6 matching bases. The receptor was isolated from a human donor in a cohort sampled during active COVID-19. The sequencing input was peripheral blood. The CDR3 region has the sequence CASSRPAQRTNTDTQYF. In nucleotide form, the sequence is TGTGCCAGCAGCCGTCCCGCCCAACGGACTAACACAGATACGCAGTATTTT.